The sequence of this TCR beta chain was determined in a study of cytomegalovirus exposure and HLA in healthy donors (dated by TCRdb to between 2016 and 2019). About the study as a whole: In an earlier analysis of approximately 640 of the donors, 276 Gb of sequence data and 90 million to 120 million unique TCR beta sequences from 180 million or so T cells were reported. In a later genetic analysis, genome-wide SNP genotypes for about three fifths of the roughly 670 donors were used, and that subset was treated as a discovery cohort. High-throughput TCR immunosequencing, statistical association of individual TCRs with disease status, and machine learning were combined to predict cytomegalovirus infection status. An earlier analysis of around 580 of the donors used high-throughput TCR beta sequencing to judge whether each TCR beta V gene segment behaved as functional or pseudogenic. Of the 350 to 450 genotyped donors, 65% to 90% were placed in the genetic ancestry cluster associated with self-reported Caucasian donors. Rather than using new phenotypic data, the later analysis identified candidate immune exposures from TCR beta sequences and from how often those sequences occurred across donors. Roughly five DR-DQ haplotypes were handled as single units for association and clustering, since linkage in the cohort was strong. Donor age, sex, ethnicity and CMV serostatus were compiled together with the repertoire data. The study aimed to test whether signatures of past pathogen exposure could be identified by cataloging public T cell receptors. Every repertoire in the discovery cohort had been generated on one and the same sequencing platform. Along with the roughly 700-subject first cohort, a separate validation cohort of roughly 110 different subjects was used. The number of donors typed differed by locus, with roughly 629-640 for A, B, C, DRB1 and DQB1, about 500 for DQA1, about 610 for DPA1, and approximately 470 for DPB1. A later analysis re-examined previously published TCR beta repertoires from 500 to 700 donors and added high-resolution HLA genotyping to investigate patterns of TCR occurrence. The study used immunosequencing to profile the T cell repertoires of 666 subjects and linked those repertoires to cytomegalovirus serostatus. An early release covering roughly 640 HLA-typed donors comprised around 300 gigabases of sequencing data and tens of millions of unique TCR sequences. On average, 235,054 unique TCR beta nucleotide sequences were sequenced per donor among several hundred genotyped donors of the cohort, with 15% to 20% of those sequences being non-productive. HLA typing included class I and class II loci at four-digit resolution. General conclusions and limits of the study: The classifier was reported to diagnose cytomegalovirus status with high specificity and sensitivity in both the original cohort and the validation cohort. When HLA alleles, especially DR and DQ, strongly co-occurred, TCR associations were difficult to assign to individual alleles. Linkage disequilibrium might explain the correlated functional status among segregating V segments, but an unknown experimental factor could not be ruled out. A further reported finding was that TCR beta sequences accurately predicted the HLA-A and HLA-B alleles for most subjects in the first cohort. CMV serostatus was the only immune exposure information available for the cohort. The presence/absence analyses assumed that sequencing depth was roughly uniform across donors, and that assumption may not be true. This cohort had only TCR beta chains sequenced, and the lack of alpha or paired-chain data limited which features could be detected. In the study, some 160 TCR beta chains were listed as associated with cytomegalovirus. A later genetic analysis associated a missense DCLRE1C variant with V-gene and J-gene trimming of TCR beta chains, and an independent cohort replicated the association. In an earlier analysis of 450 to 750 of the donors, most TCR beta V segments appeared in productive rearrangements about 90% or about 30% of the time, broadly matching IMGT annotations. Most TCR sequences were seen in very few donors, while some public TCRs were found in many individuals. At a false discovery rate of 0.05, a later analysis linked under 20,000 TCR beta sequences to specific HLA alleles. According to the authors, the approach could potentially be generalized to other disease states and immunological phenotypes. In a later analysis, most CMV-associated TCR beta chains were found to appear HLA-restricted, with HLA associations seemingly driven largely by CMV exposure. Because counts were too low, roughly 17 rarely observed V segments, including chromosome 9 orphons, were left out of the earlier analysis of 500 to 750 of the donors. A cluster of highly shared sequence variants was judged likely to be a technical artifact of the sequencing pipeline. In a later analysis, TCR association rates were found to vary across HLA loci, with the most associated TCRs seen for DRB1 alleles and the fewest for HLA-C alleles. In vitro tests confirmed that a few of the cytomegalovirus-associated TCR beta chains recognize cytomegalovirus antigens. A later genetic analysis reported fewer N-insertions in productive TCRs among donors in an Asian-associated ancestry cluster than the roughly 700-donor mean. A later analysis found that HLA-associated TCR beta chains were more clonally expanded and had lower generation probabilities than equally common non-associated chains. Because HLA typing was missing for some donors at each locus, association tests included only the typed subset. According to a later analysis, parvovirus B19, influenza, CMV and Epstein-Barr virus appeared linked to several top co-occurrence clusters. Because the 87-base-pair reads could not distinguish some IMGT-functional V segments, including TRBV6-2 and TRBV6-3, those segments were excluded.

The cohort was made up of 500 to 800 healthy bone marrow donors. Cohort members were all nominally healthy when sampled, although unrecorded immune exposures were likely present. The donor was CMV seropositive and belonged to the group of more than 250 seropositive cohort members. Each donor provided a peripheral blood sample, and peripheral blood mononuclear cells were used for TCR beta sequencing. The Qiagen DNeasy Blood Extraction Kit was used to extract genomic DNA from the blood cell samples. Trimming removed 8 bases from V and 4 bases from J, leaving 14 bases between the germline ends. From cysteine to phenylalanine, the CDR3 is 13 amino acids long. The sequence is cut down to CDR3 DNA, 39 bases in frame from base 1. CDR1 and CDR2, per the germline V gene, are SGHAT and FQNNGV. As for this clone: It has no known antigen specificity.

The protocol used for the library was the immunoSEQ multiplex PCR assay. For the multiplex PCR, a mixture combining 60 forward primers for TCR Vbeta segments and 13 reverse primers for TCR Jbeta segments was used. The CDR3 region of rearranged TCR beta genes was amplified from genomic DNA by a multiplex PCR assay. Amplified TCR beta libraries were sequenced as 87-base-pair reads on the Illumina HiSeq System. As for how the authors treated the data: Across the roughly 640 repertoires, a later analysis counted approximately 75 million unique TCR beta chains, roughly 11 million of which were shared by at least two donors. A nearest-neighbor algorithm error-corrected the raw reads and collapsed the reads into unique sequences, merging closely related sequences to remove PCR and sequencing errors. To assign V, D and J gene segments, CDR3 sequences were aligned to IMGT reference sequences. For a sequence to be retained, a match of at least six nucleotides to both a V gene segment and a J gene segment was required. Rearrangements were called productive when the CDR3 lacked stop codons and stayed in frame with V and J; all others were non-productive. Following IMGT convention, CDR3 was defined as the stretch from the second conserved V-encoded cysteine to the conserved J-encoded phenylalanine. Sequences without an unambiguous match to a single V gene segment were excluded from the earlier analysis of about 600 of the donors. An earlier analysis of 450 to 650 of the donors called V segments functional above 56.7% productive rearrangements and segregating when the between-donor standard deviation exceeded 5%. A statistical classification framework was built for diagnosing cytomegalovirus status from the catalog of TCR beta chain sequences. In a later analysis, TCR nucleotide sequences were compared against IMGT/GENE-DB human TR gene sequences so that V and J genes could be assigned. In a later analysis, CDR3 sequences and most-parsimonious VDJ recombination scenarios were assigned using the TCRdist pipeline. In a later analysis, every TCR beta chain was defined by the combination of its CDR3 amino acid sequence and its V-gene family, and reads without a unique V-gene family were dropped. A later analysis removed roughly 590 highly shared, low-generation-probability nucleotide sequences to deal with suspected cross-contamination and a sequencing artifact. In a later analysis, a clonal expansion index for each public chain was calculated from normalized within-repertoire ranks of inferred template counts. Generation probabilities in a later analysis came from a VDJ recombination model fitted to out-of-frame rearrangements, and those results were checked against IGoR. Hypergeometric tests were used in a later analysis to score TCR-TCR, TCR-HLA and TCR-CMV co-occurrence, with a repertoire-size bias correction applied to the TCR pairs. To estimate false discovery rates, a later analysis permuted the HLA or CMV assignments 20 times. In a later analysis, co-occurring TCRs were grouped with DBSCAN, and TCRdist sequence similarity was added when clustering was performed within HLA-allele-positive subsets. Co-occurrence clustering excluded repertoires with fewer than 30,000 or more than 120,000 public chains, plus five with anomalous nucleotide sharing. This immuneACCESS table, as held by TCRdb, lists in-frame sequences with V and J called but not all clones. Of the missing ones, under half trace to an unresolved V gene in checked studies; the others have no known cause. The DNA gave D and trimming, while V, J and clone size come from that table. This sample's table has entries for under 70,000 clones. The top ten hold 12% of the sample.

The sample was PBMCs. The rearrangement joined TRBV11-2 to TRBJ2-5; matching of 5 bases hints at TRBD2 as the D gene. The sequence came from a woman aged 25 to 45 in good health and CMV-seropositive. The nucleotide sequence reads TGTGCCAGCCTGCCGGGGATGGGAGAGACCCAGTACTTC. The resulting protein is CASLPGMGETQYF.